The source of this T cell receptor beta chain is a study of blood T cell repertoires in COVID-19. As for the study in general: Whether acute or convalescent, the COVID-19 samples came from the United States, Italy and Spain. PBMCs, B-cell-depleted T cells, or T cells provided the cDNA or gDNA that made up the material.

Study processing details: Reference gene primer amplification in the assay estimated nucleated cell counts. Data came from immunoSEQ multiplex PCR; TCRdb stores just in-frame clones and leaves some out. The V and J calls and clone size are taken from that table; D and trimming were inferred from the DNA. The data contain 240,000 or so clones, approximately 88% of them singletons. This clone was observed many times. V lost 4 bases, J lost 4 bases, and 9 bases stayed unmatched. Germline V gene sequence: CDR1 MGHRA, CDR2 YSYEKL. CDR3 size: 16 residues. This receptor was obtained from a woman in her thirties with acute or convalescent COVID-19. Input material: peripheral blood. This chain connects TRBV4-1 to TRBJ2-5, with 10 bases matching TRBD2. CDR3 DNA sequence: TGCGCCAGCAGCCTCGGTATTAGCGGGAGGTCAGAGACCCAGTACTTC. This translates into CASSLGISGRSETQYF.